This T cell receptor (beta chain) was sequenced during a study of blood T cells in healthy people across ages. This clonotype was seen a handful of times. Antigen specificity is unknown. Findings and caveats of the study: Donor CMV infection status was unknown, possibly confounding age-related changes in expanded clonotypes. As naive T cell percentage varied, TCR beta diversity correlated strongly with it.

Primed by a sample-barcoded 5' primer and a J-beta primer mix, a second PCR proceeded for 7 to 11 cycles. In TCRdb, the 5' RACE reads were re-called with MiXCR into one record per CDR3 protein. Among fewer than 600,000 distinct CDR3 sequences, about 27% were seen once, and the ten largest hold roughly 3.5%. This same sample was also taken into another study, of T cells of mothers and their children.

The TCR originated in a boy between 2 and 10 years old in good health. Sequencing was performed on blood.

CDR3 sequence: CASSLFGGRADEQFF. As DNA, the CDR3 is TGTGCCAGCAGCTTATTCGGCGGGAGGGCCGATGAGCAGTTCTTC. The chain combines TRBV11-2 with TRBJ2-5, with TRBD2 identical over 9 bases. The better agreement between TRBJ2-1 and the DNA end casts doubt on the J call. The CDR3 consists of 15 residues. CDR1 is SGHAT and CDR2 is FQNNGV in the germline V gene.